This T cell receptor beta chain was sequenced in a study of blood T cell repertoires in COVID-19. Data came from immunoSEQ multiplex PCR; TCRdb stores just in-frame clones and leaves some out. The sample holds roughly 290,000 clones, 70% to 90% seen once. Per germline, CDR1 SGHDT and CDR2 YYEEEE. This CDR3 contains 13 residues. V lost 2 bases, J lost 2 bases, and 5 bases lay in between. In the case of this clone: This may be a read error: a much more frequent sequence differs by one nucleotide. In the same sample, other DNA sequences code for this CDR3.

The sequenced sample was peripheral blood. This clonotype originated in a woman in her twenties or thirties who had recovered from COVID-19. The chain recombines TRBV5-6 with TRBJ1-5; D remains unclear. This CDR3 reads CASSLLGNQPQHF. In DNA form, the CDR3 reads TGTGCCAGCAGCTTACTAGGCAATCAGCCCCAGCATTTT.